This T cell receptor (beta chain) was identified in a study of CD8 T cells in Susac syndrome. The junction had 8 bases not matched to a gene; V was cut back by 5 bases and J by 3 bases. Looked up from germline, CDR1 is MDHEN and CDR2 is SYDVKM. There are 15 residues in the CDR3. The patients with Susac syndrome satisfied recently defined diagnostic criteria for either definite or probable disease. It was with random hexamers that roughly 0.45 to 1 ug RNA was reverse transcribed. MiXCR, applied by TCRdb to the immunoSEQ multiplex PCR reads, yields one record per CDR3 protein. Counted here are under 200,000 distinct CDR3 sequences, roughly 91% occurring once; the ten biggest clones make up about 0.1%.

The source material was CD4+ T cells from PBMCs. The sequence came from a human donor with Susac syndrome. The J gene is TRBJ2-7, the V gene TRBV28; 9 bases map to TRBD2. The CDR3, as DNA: TGTGCCAGCAGTGACGCTAGCGGGAATAGCTACGAGCAGTACTTC. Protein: CASSDASGNSYEQYF.